The 13 T cell receptor beta chains below all came from one sample that was sequenced in a study of T cells in localized non-small cell lung cancer. The table came from immunoSEQ multiplex PCR; TCRdb's copy has only in-frame clones and leaves some out. The top ten hold 17% of the sample, which has about 9,600 clones, less than 95% seen once. The sequences come from peripheral blood, collected before any cancer treatment. The receptors derive from a male donor older than 55 with stage III squamous cell lung carcinoma.

Regarding this clone: Germline and junction disagree at one end, which may indicate a read error. The chain joins TRBV2 to TRBJ1-3; no firm D call. The CDR3 is 12 amino acids. Germline CDR1 reads SNHLY; CDR2 reads FYNNEI. CDR3 residues: CASRPGEAAFNF. Written as DNA, the CDR3 is TGTGCCAGCAGGCCTGGAGAAGCCGCGTTTAATTTT. Together with reference TRBV2 and TRBJ1-3, the CDR3 gives the full variable domain: EPEVTQTPSHQVTQMGQEVILRCVPISNHLYFYWYRQILGQKVEFLVSFYNNEISEKSEIFDDQFSVERPDGSNFTLKIRSTKLEDSAMYFCASRPGEAAFNFGEGSWLTVV.

The chain uses TRBV11-2 and TRBJ2-5; 9 nucleotides line up with TRBD2. The trim removed 1 base at V and 4 bases at J, leaving 7 bases unmatched. CDR1 SGHAT and CDR2 FQNNGV come from the germline V gene. The CDR3 extends over 16 amino acids. The CDR3 loop reads CASSLGSSGVVETQYF. The CDR3 DNA reads as TGTGCCAGCAGCTTAGGCTCTAGCGGGGTCGTAGAGACCCAGTACTTC. Looking up the rest from reference TRBV11-2 and TRBJ2-5 gives the full variable domain: EAGVAQSPRYKIIEKRQSVAFWCNPISGHATLYWYQQILGQGPKLLIQFQNNGVVDDSQLPKDRFSAERLKGVDSTLKIQPAKLEDSAVYLCASSLGSSGVVETQYFGPGTRLLVL.

CDR3 region: CASSEFGTPNQPQHF. The DNA of the CDR3 is TGTGCCAGCAGTGAATTTGGGACACCGAATCAGCCCCAGCATTTT. The chain has TRBV6-1 and TRBJ1-5; TRBD1 is a possible D gene (6 bases). Trimming removed 2 bases at V and 4 bases at J, with 12 bases between. CDR1 MNHNS and CDR2 SASEGT come from the germline V gene. This CDR3 region has 15 residues.

The chain is built from TRBV27 and TRBJ1-5; perhaps TRBD1 as D (6 bases). V lost 3 bases, J lost 1 base, and 10 bases lay in between. From germline, CDR1 is MNHEY and CDR2 SMNVEV (reference sequence). The CDR3 contains 15 residues. The CDR3 loop reads CASSFDGGSNQPQHF. CDR3 in DNA: TGTGCCAGCAGTTTTGACGGGGGCAGCAATCAGCCCCAGCATTTT.

This rearrangement joins TRBV6-5 to TRBJ2-7; 9 nucleotides match TRBD1. Looked up from germline, CDR1 is MNHEY and CDR2 is SVGAGI. This CDR3 region has 15 residues. V shed 2 bases, J shed 2 bases, and the junction held 4 bases outside the gene matches. The CDR3 protein is CASSYRGQGTYEQYF. The DNA for the CDR3 is TGTGCCAGCAGTTACCGGGGACAGGGCACCTACGAGCAGTACTTC.

This sequence joins TRBV4-1 and TRBJ1-5; TRBD1 matches at 7 bases. The CDR3 covers 15 residues. Germline V gene sequence: CDR1 MGHRA, CDR2 YSYEKL. J was trimmed by 6 bases and V by 1 base; bases with no gene match: 6. CDR3 in DNA: TGCGCCAGCAGCCAAGGACAGGGCGGAAGTCAGCCCCAGCATTTT. Amino acids: CASSQGQGGSQPQHF.

This chain joins TRBV28 and TRBJ2-1; 7 nucleotides match TRBD1. The CDR3 sequence is 14 residues long. The V and J ends lost 5 bases and 4 bases, in that order; junction bases with no gene match: 5. CDR1 and CDR2 (germline): MDHEN, SYDVKM. In DNA form, the CDR3 reads TGTGCCAGCAGTGTAGGGACAGCTTACAATGAGCAGTTCTTC. As protein: CASSVGTAYNEQFF.

This clone was seen once. V and J are TRBV18 and TRBJ2-3; no firm D call. CDR3 length: 12 residues. Trimming shortened V by 5 bases and J by 2 bases, and 5 bases separated the two germline ends. Germline V lookup: CDR1 KGHSH, CDR2 LQKENI. The CDR3 is CASSYPTDTQYF. CDR3 nucleotides: TGTGCCAGCTCATACCCCACAGATACGCAGTATTTT.

The genes are TRBV6-1 and TRBJ2-4, with D maybe TRBD2 (6 bases). CDR3 length: 16 amino acids. CDR1 is MNHNS, CDR2 SASEGT, per germline. Trimming took off 1 base at V and 3 bases at J, with 13 bases between the two ends. CDR3 DNA sequence: TGTGCCAGCAGTGAAGATGCAAGAGCGGGCAAAAACATTCAGTACTTC. Translating it yields CASSEDARAGKNIQYF.

The J gene is TRBJ1-2, the V gene TRBV6-1; a possible D gene is TRBD1 (5 bases). CDR1 is MNHNS and CDR2 is SASEGT in the germline V gene. There are 13 residues in the CDR3. The germline V and J ends were trimmed by 9 bases and 0 bases, with 11 bases remaining between them. The CDR3 coding sequence is TGTGCCAGTACAGACAGCCCTAACTATGGCTACACCTTC. Translating gives CASTDSPNYGYTF.

The chain couples TRBV11-1 to TRBJ2-2; D gene unclear. The germline V gene has CDR1 SGHAT and CDR2 FQDESV (reference sequence). The CDR3 is made up of 13 amino acids. V was shortened by 1 base and J by 7 bases, with 7 bases between the two germline ends. CDR3 amino acids: CASSLELHGELFF. CDR3 bases: TGTGCCAGCAGCTTAGAACTACACGGGGAGCTGTTTTTT.

The J gene is TRBJ2-7, the V gene TRBV11-2; D tentatively reads TRBD1 or TRBD2 (5 bases each). Germline CDR1 and CDR2: SGHAT and FQNNGV. This CDR3 has 13 amino acids. Trimming took 6 bases from V and 5 from J, leaving 14 bases between them. CDR3 residues: CASSHLRGDEQYF. Here the CDR3 DNA reads TGTGCCAGCAGTCATCTGAGGGGTGACGAGCAGTACTTC.

The chain is built from TRBV6-1 and TRBJ2-5; 14 nucleotides agree with TRBD2. This CDR3 comprises 15 residues. The germline V gene encodes CDR1 MNHNS and CDR2 SASEGT. The CDR3 reads CASNPGTSGGETQYF. Here the CDR3 DNA reads TGTGCTTCGAATCCCGGGACTAGCGGGGGAGAGACCCAGTACTTC.